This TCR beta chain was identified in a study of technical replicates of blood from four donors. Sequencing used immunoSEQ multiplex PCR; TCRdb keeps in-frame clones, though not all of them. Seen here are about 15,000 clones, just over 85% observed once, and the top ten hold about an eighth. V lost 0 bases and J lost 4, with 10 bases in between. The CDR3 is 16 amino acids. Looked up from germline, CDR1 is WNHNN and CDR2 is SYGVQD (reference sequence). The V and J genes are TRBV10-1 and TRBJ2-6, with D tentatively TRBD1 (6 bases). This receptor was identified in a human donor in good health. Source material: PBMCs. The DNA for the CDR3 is TGCGCCAGCAGTGAGTCAACAGGGAGCGGGGCCAACGTCCTGACTTTC. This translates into CASSESTGSGANVLTF.